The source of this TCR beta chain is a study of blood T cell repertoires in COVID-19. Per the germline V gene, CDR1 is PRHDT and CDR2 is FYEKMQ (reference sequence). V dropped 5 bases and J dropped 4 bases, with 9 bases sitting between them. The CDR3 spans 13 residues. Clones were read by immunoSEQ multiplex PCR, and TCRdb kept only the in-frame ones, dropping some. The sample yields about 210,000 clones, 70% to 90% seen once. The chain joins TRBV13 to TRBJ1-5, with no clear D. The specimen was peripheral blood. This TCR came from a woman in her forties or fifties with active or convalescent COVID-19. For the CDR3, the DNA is TGTGCCAGCAGCGCGGGCCGTAATCAGCCCCAGCATTTT. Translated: CASSAGRNQPQHF.